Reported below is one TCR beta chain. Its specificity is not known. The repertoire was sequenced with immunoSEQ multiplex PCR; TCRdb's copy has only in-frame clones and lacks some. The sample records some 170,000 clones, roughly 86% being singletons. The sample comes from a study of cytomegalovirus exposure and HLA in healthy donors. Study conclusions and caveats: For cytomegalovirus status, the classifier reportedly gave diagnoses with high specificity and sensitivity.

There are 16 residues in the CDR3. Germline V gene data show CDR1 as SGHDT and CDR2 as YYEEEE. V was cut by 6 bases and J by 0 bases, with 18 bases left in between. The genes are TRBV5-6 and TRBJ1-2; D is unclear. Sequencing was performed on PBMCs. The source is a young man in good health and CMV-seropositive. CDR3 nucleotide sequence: TGTGCCAGCACCGAAGTTGGGCTGAGGGCTAACTATGGCTACACCTTC. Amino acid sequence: CASTEVGLRANYGYTF.